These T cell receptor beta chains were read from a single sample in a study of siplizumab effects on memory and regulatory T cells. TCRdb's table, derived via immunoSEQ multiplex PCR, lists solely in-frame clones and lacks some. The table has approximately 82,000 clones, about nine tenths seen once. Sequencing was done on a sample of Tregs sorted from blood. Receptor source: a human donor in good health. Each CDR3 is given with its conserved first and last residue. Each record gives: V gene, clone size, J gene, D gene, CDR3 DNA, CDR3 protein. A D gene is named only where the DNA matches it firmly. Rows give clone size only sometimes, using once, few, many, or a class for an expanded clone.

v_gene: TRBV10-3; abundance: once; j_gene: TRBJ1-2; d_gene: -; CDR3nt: TGTGCCATCAGCCGGGACGGCTATGGCTACACCTTC; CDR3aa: CAISRDGYGYTF
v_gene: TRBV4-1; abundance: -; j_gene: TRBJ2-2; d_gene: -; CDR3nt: TGCGCCAGCAGCCGTGGACTGAACACCGGGGAGCTGTTTTTT; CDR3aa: CASSRGLNTGELFF
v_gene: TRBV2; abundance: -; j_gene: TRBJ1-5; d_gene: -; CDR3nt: TGTGCCAGCAGTGGAGGGGGGCAGCCCCAGCATTTT; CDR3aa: CASSGGGQPQHF
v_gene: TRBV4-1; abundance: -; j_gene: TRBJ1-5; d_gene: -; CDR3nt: TGCGCCAGCAGCCACCGGAGGGGGGGTCAGCCCCAGCATTTT; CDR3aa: CASSHRRGGQPQHF
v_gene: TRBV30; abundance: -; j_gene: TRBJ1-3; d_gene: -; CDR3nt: TGTGCCTGGAGTGCAGGTCGCTCTGGAAACACCATATATTTT; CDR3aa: CAWSAGRSGNTIYF
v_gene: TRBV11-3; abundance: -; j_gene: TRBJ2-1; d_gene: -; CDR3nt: TGTGCCAGCAGCTTATCGGGGTTCAACAATGAGCAGTTCTTC; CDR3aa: CASSLSGFNNEQFF
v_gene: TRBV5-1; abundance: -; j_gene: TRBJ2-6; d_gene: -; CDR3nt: TGCGCCAGCAGCCGTGGGGGGGCAGGGTCCCAACTGGCCAACGTCCTGACTTTC; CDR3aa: CASSRGGAGSQLANVLTF
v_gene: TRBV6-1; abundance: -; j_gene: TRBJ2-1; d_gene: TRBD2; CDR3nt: TGTGCCAGCAGGGTCCTAGCGGGGAATCAGTTCTTC; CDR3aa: CASRVLAGNQFF
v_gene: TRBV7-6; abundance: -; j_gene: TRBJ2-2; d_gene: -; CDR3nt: TGTGCCAGCAGCCGCGACGACGCGAACACCGGGGAGCTGTTTTTT; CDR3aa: CASSRDDANTGELFF
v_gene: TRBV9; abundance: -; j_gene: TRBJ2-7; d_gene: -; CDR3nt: TGTGCCAGCAGCGTTTCCTCCCAAGCGTACGAGCAGTACTTC; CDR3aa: CASSVSSQAYEQYF
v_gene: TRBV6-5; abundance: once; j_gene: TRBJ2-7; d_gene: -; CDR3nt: TGTGCCAGCAGTTACTCGCCGGGCGAGCAGTACTTC; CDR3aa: CASSYSPGEQYF
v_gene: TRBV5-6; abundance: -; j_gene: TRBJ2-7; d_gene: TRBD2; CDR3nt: TGTGCCAGCAGCTCCCTGACTAGCGGGGCCCTCTGGGAGCAGTACTTC; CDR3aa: CASSSLTSGALWEQYF
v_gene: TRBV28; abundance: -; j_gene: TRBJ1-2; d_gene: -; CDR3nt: TGTGCCAGCACTAGGACTGTCGGTCATGGCTACACCTTC; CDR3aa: CASTRTVGHGYTF
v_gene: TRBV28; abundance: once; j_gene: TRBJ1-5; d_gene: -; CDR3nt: TGTGCCAGCAGTTTATGGCTAGACAGCAATCAGCCCCAGCATTTT; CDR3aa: CASSLWLDSNQPQHF
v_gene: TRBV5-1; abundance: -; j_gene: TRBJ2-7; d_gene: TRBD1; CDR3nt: TGCGCCAGCAGAACCGCCGGGACAGTCCCCTACGAGCAGTACTTC; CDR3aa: CASRTAGTVPYEQYF
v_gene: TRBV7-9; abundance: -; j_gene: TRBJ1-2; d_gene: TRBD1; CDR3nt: TGTGCCAGCAGCGCACAGGGGAACTATGGCTACACCTTC; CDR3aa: CASSAQGNYGYTF
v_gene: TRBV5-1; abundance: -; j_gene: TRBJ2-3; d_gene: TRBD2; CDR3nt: TGCGCCAGCAGCCTTTTGGCTGGGACTAGCGGGGGTGGCACAGATACGCAGTATTTT; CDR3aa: CASSLLAGTSGGGTDTQYF
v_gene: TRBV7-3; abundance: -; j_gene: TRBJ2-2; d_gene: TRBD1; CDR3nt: TGTGCCAGCAGCTGGGGTAACAGGGGCCCGAACACCGGGGAGCTGTTTTTT; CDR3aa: CASSWGNRGPNTGELFF
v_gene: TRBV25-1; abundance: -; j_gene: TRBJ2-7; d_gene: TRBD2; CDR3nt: TGTGCCAGCAGTGAATCTTTCGGGACTAGCGGGGGTTACGAGCAGTACTTC; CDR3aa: CASSESFGTSGGYEQYF
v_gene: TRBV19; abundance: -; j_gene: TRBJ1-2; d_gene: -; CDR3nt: TGTGCCAGTAGTATAGGATTCCTAGCGGACTATGGCTACACCTTC; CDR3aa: CASSIGFLADYGYTF
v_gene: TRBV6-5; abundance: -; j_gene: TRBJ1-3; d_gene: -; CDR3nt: TGTGCCAGCAGTTACCGGCCCCTATCTGGAAACACCATATATTTT; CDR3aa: CASSYRPLSGNTIYF
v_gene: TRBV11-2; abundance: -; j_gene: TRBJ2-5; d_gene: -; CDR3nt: TGTGCCAGCAGCTTAATGAACCAGAGGGCAGAGACCCAGTACTTC; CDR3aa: CASSLMNQRAETQYF
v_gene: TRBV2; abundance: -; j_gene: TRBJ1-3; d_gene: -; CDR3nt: TGTGCCAGCAAGGACGGAACCATCTCTGGAAACACCATATATTTT; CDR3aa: CASKDGTISGNTIYF
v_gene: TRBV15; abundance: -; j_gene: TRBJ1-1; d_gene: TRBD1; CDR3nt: TGTGCCACCAGCAGAGAAACTACAGGGGGAGGTTGGAACACTGAAGCTTTCTTT; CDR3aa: CATSRETTGGGWNTEAFF
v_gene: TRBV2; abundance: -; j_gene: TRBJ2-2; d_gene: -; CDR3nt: TGTGCCAGCAATCGACAGCCGGCCGGGGAGCTGTTTTTT; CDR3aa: CASNRQPAGELFF
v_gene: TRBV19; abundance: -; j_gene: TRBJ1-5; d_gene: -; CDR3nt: TGTGCCAGTAGAAAATTGTATAGCAATCAGCCCCAGCATTTT; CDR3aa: CASRKLYSNQPQHF
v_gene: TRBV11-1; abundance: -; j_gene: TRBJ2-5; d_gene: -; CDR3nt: TGTGCCAGCAGCTTAGAAGAGACCCAGTACTTC; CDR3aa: CASSLEETQYF
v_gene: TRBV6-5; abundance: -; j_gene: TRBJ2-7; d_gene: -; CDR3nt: TGTGCCAGCAGTGACAGGACAGCAGCCTACGAGCAGTACTTC; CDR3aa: CASSDRTAAYEQYF
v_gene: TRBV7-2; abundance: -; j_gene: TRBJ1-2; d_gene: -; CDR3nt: TGTGCCAGCAGATCAATGGAGGCAGTCAACTATGGCTACACCTTC; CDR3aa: CASRSMEAVNYGYTF
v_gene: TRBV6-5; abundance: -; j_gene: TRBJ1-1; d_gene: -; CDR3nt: TGTGCCAGCAGGCGAACGGCGGGGATGAACACTGAAGCTTTCTTT; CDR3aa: CASRRTAGMNTEAFF
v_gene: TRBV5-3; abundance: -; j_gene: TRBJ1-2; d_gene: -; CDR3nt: TGTGCCAGAAGCTTCCACAGGGAAGGCTATGGCTACACCTTC; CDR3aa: CARSFHREGYGYTF
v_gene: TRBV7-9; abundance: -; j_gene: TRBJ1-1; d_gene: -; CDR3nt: TGTGTACCAGGGAACACTGAAGCTTTCTTT; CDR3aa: CVPGNTEAFF
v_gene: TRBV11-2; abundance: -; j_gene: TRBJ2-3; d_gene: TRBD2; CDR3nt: TGTGCCAGCAGCTTAGCGCTAGCGGGGGCCGCTAGCACAGATACGCAGTATTTT; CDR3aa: CASSLALAGAASTDTQYF
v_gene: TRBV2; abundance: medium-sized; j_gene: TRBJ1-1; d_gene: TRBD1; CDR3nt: TGTGCCAGCAGTAAAGACAGGGGTGCCACTGAAGCTTTCTTT; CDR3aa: CASSKDRGATEAFF
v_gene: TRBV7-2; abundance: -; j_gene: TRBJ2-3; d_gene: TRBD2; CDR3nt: TGTGCCAGCAGCTGGACTAGCGGGGAACAAGATACGCAGTATTTT; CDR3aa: CASSWTSGEQDTQYF
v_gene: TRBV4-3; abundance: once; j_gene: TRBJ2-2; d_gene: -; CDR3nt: TGCGCCAGCAGCCAATCCATGGGGAGTGGTAGGAGGGATTACACCGGGGAGCTGTTTTTT; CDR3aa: CASSQSMGSGRRDYTGELFF
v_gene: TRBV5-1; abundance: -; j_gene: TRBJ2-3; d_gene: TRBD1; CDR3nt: TGCGCCAGCAGCTTTACAGGGGCTGATACGCAGTATTTT; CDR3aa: CASSFTGADTQYF
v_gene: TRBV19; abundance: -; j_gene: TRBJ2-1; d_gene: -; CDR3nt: TGTGCCAGTAGTATGCGGGGGCAAGGTGAGCAGTTCTTC; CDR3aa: CASSMRGQGEQFF
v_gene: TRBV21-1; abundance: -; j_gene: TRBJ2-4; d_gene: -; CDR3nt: TGTGCCAGCAGCAAAGAGGGGACTAGCGCTGGGGCCAAAAACATTCAGTACTTC; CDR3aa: CASSKEGTSAGAKNIQYF
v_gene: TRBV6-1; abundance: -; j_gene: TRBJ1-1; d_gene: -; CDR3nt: TGTGCCAGCAGTATTTCACAGGGTCGCACTGAAGCTTTCTTT; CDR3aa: CASSISQGRTEAFF
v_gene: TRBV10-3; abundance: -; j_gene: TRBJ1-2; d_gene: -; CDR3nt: TGTGCCATCAGTGAGTCATGGGGCTTAGGCTATGGCTACACCTTC; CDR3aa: CAISESWGLGYGYTF
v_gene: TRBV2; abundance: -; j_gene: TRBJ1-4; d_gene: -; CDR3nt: TGTGCCAGCAGTGGGGACGCGGCAACTAATGAAAAACTGTTTTTT; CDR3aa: CASSGDAATNEKLFF
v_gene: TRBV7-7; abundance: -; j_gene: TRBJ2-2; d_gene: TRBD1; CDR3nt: TGTGCCAGCAGCTTCGGGACAGGGCACGGGGAGCTGTTTTTT; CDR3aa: CASSFGTGHGELFF
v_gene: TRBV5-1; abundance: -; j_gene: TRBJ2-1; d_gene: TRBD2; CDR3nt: TGCGCCAGCAGCTTAGCGGGGGGGCTCAATGAGCAGTTCTTC; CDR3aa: CASSLAGGLNEQFF
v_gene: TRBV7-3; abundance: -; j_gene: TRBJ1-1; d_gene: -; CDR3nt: TGTGCCAGCAGCTTAAATAGGGACCCGAGCACTGAAGCTTTCTTT; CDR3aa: CASSLNRDPSTEAFF
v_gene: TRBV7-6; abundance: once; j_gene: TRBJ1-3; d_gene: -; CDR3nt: TGTGCCAGCAGCTCTATGGCCGGTCCTGGAAACACCATATATTTT; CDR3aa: CASSSMAGPGNTIYF
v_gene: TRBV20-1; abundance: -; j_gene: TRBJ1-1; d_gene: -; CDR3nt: TGCAGTGGATCGGGGGGGACTGAAGCTTTCTTT; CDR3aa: CSGSGGTEAFF
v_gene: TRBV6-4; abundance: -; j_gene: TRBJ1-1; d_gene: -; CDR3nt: TGTGCCAGCAGTGGAGGAGTACCAGGTATGAACACTGAAGCTTTCTTT; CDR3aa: CASSGGVPGMNTEAFF
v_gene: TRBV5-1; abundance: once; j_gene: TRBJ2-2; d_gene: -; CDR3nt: TGCGCCAGCAGTTTGACAAACACCGGGGAGCTGTTTTTT; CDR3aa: CASSLTNTGELFF
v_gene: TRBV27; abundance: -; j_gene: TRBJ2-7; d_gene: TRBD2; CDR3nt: TGTGCCAGCAGTCCCACAACCCCGGGGGGGATAGCCTACGAGCAGTACTTC; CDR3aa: CASSPTTPGGIAYEQYF
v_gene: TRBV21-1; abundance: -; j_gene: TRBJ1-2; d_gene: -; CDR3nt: TGTGCCAGCAGCAAAGACTATCGAGGGGACAGGGGGCTCGACTATGGCTACACCTTC; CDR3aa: CASSKDYRGDRGLDYGYTF
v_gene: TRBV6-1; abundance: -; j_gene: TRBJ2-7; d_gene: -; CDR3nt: TGTGCCAGCACGAGCGGTGCAGGAGCCTACGAGCAGTACTTC; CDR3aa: CASTSGAGAYEQYF
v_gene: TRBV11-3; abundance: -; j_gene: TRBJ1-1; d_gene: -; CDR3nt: TGTGCCAGCAGCTTCGGGGGAAACACTGAAGCTTTCTTT; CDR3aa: CASSFGGNTEAFF
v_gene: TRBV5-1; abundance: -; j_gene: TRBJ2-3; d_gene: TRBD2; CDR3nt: TGCGCCAGCAGCTTGGGATCTAGCGGGGTTGGCACAGATACGCAGTATTTT; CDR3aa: CASSLGSSGVGTDTQYF
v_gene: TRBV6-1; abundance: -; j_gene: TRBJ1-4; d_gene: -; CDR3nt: TGTGCCAGCAGGGAGGGTCCGATCGAAAAACTGTTTTTT; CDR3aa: CASREGPIEKLFF
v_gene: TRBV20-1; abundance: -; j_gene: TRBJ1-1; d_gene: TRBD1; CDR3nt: TGCAGTGCGGAGGGGGCTTTGACTTTCTTT; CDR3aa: CSAEGALTFF
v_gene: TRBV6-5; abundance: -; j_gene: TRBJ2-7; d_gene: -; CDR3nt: TGTGCCAGCAGTTACTACAGGCCCCCGAACTACGAGCAGTACTTC; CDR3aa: CASSYYRPPNYEQYF
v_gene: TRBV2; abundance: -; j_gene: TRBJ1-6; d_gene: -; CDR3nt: TGTGCCAGCAGTGAAAGGACGGCTACCCGCTCACCCCTCCACTTT; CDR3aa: CASSERTATRSPLHF
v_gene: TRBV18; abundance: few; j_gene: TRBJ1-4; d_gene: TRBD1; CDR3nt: TGTGCCAGCTCACCCAGGGGGCAGGATGAAAAACTGTTTTTT; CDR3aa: CASSPRGQDEKLFF